This T cell receptor (beta chain) was observed in a study of shared clonotypes between healthy human individuals. Looking at the study overall: There were three CD4 naive, three CD4 memory, two CD8 naive and one CD8 memory plates per donor.

Only in-frame clones appear in the TCRdb table, and some are missing; sequencing was by immunoSEQ multiplex PCR. Counted here are about 1 million clones, 60% to 80% occurring once; the ten biggest clones make up about 1.5%. With respect to this clone: Its specificity is not known.

Germline V gene lookup returns CDR1 MGHRA and CDR2 YSYEKL. The CDR3 spans 14 residues. The V end lost 0 bases, the J end lost 1 base, and 4 bases lay between the germline ends. Study-wide points: Only blood underwent sampling, and tissue repertoires likely differ. Shared clonotypes across all four donors exceeded non-shared ones in generation probability.

The sequence derives from a man aged 18 to 30 in good health. Sequenced material: memory CD4+ T cells sorted from blood. As to subset: CD45RA-negative fraction. The J gene is TRBJ1-3, the V gene TRBV4-1; D ambiguous. CDR3 amino acids: CASSQEISGNTIYF. The CDR3 DNA reads TGCGCCAGCAGCCAAGAGATATCTGGAAACACCATATATTTT.